The sequence of this T cell receptor (beta chain) was determined in a study of low-dose radiotherapy and immunotherapy resistance in tumors. Looking at the study overall: Cyclophosphamide infusions of 200 mg/m2 came every two weeks, one day before radiation-immunotherapy.

This clonotype occurred many times. Priming of first-strand cDNA relied on TRAV- and TRBV-specific primers (covering alpha and beta chains). Amplification of TCRs used a constant-region primer and V-primer adapter for approximately 19 PCR cycles. TCRdb called the reads again in MiXCR, with one record for every CDR3 protein. The sample has 64,000 or so distinct CDR3 sequences, around 30% seen once. Time point given: before trial treatment. CDR1 SNHLY and CDR2 FYNNEI come from the germline V gene. The CDR3 contains 14 residues. V gave up 4 bases and J gave up 5 bases; unmatched junction bases: 4. The specimen was PBMCs, collected before treatment. The chain recombines TRBV2 with TRBJ1-2; 10 bases map to TRBD1. The clonotype comes from a female donor with ovarian cancer. CDR3 residues: CASSGGQGGYGYTF. The CDR3 region has the DNA TGTGCCAGCAGTGGCGGACAGGGGGGATATGGCTACACCTTC.